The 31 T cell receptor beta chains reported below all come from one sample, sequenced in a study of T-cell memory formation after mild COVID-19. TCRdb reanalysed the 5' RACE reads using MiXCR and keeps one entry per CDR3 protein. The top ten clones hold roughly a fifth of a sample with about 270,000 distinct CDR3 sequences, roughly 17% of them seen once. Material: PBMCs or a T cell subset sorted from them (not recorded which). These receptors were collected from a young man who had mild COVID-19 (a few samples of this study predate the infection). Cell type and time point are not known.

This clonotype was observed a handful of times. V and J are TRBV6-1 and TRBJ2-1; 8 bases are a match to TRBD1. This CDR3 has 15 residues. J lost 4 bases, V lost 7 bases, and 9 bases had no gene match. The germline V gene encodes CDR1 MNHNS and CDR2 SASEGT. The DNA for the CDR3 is TGTGCCAGCACCCTGTACCGGGACAGGTACAATGAGCAGTTCTTC. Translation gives CASTLYRDRYNEQFF.

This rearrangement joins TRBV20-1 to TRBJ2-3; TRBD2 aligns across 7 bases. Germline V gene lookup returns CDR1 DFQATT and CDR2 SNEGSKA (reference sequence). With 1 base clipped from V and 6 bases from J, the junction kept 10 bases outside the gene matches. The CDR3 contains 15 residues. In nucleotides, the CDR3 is TGCAGTGCTAGAGGGGTACTAGCGAGTTGGGATACGCAGTATTTT. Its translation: CSARGVLASWDTQYF.

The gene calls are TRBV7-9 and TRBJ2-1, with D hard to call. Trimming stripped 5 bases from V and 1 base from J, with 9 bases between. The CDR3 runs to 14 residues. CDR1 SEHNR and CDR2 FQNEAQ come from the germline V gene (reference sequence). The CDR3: CASSRHESYNEQFF. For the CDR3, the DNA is TGTGCCAGCAGCCGACATGAGTCCTACAATGAGCAGTTCTTC.

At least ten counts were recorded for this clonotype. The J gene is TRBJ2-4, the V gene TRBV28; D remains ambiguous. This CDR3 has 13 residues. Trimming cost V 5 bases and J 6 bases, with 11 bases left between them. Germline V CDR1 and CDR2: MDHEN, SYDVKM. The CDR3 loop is CASSTVLGNIQYF. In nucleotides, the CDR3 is TGTGCCAGCAGTACCGTCCTGGGAAACATTCAGTACTTC.

Written as DNA, the CDR3 is TGTGCCAGCCGTTTTCAGGGGGACCAAGAGACCCAGTACTTC. Protein: CASRFQGDQETQYF. The genes are TRBV6-6 and TRBJ2-5; 7 positions agree with TRBD1. Per the germline V gene, CDR1 is MNHNY and CDR2 is SVGAGI (reference sequence). The V and J ends lost 8 bases and 0 bases, in that order; junction bases with no gene match: 6. CDR3 length equals 14 residues.

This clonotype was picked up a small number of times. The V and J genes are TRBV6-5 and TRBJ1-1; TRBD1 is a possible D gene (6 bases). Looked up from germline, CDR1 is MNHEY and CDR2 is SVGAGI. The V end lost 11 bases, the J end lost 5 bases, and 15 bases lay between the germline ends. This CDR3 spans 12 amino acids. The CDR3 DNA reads TGTGCCGCATCAAATCAGGGGACTGAAGCTTTCTTT. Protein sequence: CAASNQGTEAFF.

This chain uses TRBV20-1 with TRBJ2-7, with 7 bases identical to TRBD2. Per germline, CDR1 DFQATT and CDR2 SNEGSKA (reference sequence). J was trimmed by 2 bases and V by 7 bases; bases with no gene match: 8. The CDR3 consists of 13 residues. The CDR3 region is CSVWRAGAYEQYF. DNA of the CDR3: TGCAGTGTTTGGCGGGCGGGGGCCTACGAGCAGTACTTC.

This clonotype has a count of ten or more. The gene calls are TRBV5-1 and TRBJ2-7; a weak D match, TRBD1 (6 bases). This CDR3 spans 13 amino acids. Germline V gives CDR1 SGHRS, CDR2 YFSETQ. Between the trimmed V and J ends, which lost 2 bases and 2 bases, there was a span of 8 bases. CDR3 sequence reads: CASSLGGPYEQYF. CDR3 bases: TGCGCCAGCAGCTTAGGGGGTCCCTACGAGCAGTACTTC. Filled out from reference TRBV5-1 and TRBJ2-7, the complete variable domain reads KAGVTQTPRYLIKTRGQQVTLSCSPISGHRSVSWYQQTPGQGLQFLFEYFSETQRNKGNFPGRFSGRQFSNSRSEMNVSTLELGDSALYLCASSLGGPYEQYFGPGTRLTVT.

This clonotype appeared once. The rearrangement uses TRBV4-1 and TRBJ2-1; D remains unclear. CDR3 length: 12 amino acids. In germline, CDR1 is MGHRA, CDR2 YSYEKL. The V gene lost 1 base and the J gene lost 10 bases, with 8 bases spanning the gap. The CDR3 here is CASSQVLGEQFF. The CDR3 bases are TGCGCCAGCAGCCAAGTTTTAGGGGAGCAGTTCTTC.

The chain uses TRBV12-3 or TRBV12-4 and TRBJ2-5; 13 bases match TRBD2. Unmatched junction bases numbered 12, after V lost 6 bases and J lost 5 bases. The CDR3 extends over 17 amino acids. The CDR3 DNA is TGTGCCAGCAGCCAACAGACCACTAGCGGGGGGGATGAGACCCAGTACTTC. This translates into CASSQQTTSGGDETQYF.

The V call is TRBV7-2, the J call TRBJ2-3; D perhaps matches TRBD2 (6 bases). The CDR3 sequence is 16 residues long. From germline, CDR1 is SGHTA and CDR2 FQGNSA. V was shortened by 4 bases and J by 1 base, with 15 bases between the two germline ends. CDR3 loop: CASSSLVGGGTDTQYF. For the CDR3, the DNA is TGTGCCAGCAGCTCCCTGGTGGGGGGTGGCACAGATACGCAGTATTTT.

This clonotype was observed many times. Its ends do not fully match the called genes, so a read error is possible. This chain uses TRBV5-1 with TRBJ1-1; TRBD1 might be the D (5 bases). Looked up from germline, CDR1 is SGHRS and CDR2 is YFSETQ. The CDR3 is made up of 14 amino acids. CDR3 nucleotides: TGCGCCAGCACCTTGTCGGCCGGGGGCACTGAAGCTTTCTTT. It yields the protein CASTLSAGGTEAFF.

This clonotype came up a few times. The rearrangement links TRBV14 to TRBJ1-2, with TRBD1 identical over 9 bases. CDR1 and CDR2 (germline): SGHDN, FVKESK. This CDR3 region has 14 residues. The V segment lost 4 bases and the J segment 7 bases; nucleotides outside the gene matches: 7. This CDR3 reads CASSLQGARSGYTF. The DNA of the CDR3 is TGTGCCAGCAGCCTACAGGGGGCGCGGAGTGGCTACACCTTC. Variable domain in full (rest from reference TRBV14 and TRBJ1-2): EAGVTQFPSHSVIEKGQTVTLRCDPISGHDNLYWYRRVMGKEIKFLLHFVKESKQDESGMPNNRFLAERTGGTYSTLKVQPAELEDSGVYFCASSLQGARSGYTFGSGTRLTVV.

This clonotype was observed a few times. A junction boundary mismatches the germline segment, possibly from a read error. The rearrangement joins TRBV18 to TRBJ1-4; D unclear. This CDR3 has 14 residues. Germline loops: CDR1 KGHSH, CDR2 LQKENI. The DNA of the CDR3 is TGTGCCAGCTCACCAAATCCCGAGAATGGAAAACTGTTTTTT. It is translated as CASSPNPENGKLFF.

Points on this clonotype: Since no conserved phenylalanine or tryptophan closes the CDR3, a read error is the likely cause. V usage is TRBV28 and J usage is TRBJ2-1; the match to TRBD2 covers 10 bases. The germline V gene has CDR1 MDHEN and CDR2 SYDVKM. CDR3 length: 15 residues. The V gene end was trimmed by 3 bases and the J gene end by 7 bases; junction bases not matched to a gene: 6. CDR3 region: CASSLPLAGVNEQFL. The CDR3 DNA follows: TGTGCCAGCAGTTTGCCGCTAGCGGGGGTGAATGAGCAGTTCTTA.

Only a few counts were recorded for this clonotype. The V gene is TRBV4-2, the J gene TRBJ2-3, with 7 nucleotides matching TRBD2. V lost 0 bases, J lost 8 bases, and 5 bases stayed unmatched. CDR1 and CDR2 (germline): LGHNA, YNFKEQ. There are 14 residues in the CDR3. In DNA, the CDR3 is TGTGCCAGCAGCCAAGAGAGTCGGACTAGTACGCAGTATTTT. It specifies CASSQESRTSTQYF.

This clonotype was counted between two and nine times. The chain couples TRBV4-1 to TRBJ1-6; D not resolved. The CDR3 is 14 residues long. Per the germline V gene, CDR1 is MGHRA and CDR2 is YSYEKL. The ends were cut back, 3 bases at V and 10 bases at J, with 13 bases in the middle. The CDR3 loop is CASSHGIFESPLHF. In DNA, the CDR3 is TGCGCCAGCAGCCACGGGATTTTCGAGTCACCCCTCCACTTT.

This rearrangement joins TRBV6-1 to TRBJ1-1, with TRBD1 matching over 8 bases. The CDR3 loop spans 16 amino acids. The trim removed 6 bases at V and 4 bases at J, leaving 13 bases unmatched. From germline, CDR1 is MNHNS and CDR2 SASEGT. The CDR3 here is CASRTLPGQGGTEAFF. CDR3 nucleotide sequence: TGTGCCAGCAGGACTCTCCCAGGACAGGGCGGCACTGAAGCTTTCTTT.

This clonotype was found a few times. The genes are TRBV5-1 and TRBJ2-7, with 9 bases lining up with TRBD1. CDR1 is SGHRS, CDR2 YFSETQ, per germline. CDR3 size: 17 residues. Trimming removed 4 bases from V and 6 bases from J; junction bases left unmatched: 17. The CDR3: CASSQAPGQGALGEQYF. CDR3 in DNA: TGCGCCAGCAGCCAAGCACCGGGACAGGGAGCGTTGGGCGAGCAGTACTTC. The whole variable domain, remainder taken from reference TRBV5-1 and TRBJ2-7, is KAGVTQTPRYLIKTRGQQVTLSCSPISGHRSVSWYQQTPGQGLQFLFEYFSETQRNKGNFPGRFSGRQFSNSRSEMNVSTLELGDSALYLCASSQAPGQGALGEQYFGPGTRLTVT.

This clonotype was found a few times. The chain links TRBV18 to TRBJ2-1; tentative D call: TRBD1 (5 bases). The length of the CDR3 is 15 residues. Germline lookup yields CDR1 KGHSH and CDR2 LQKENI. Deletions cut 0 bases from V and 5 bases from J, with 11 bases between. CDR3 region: CASSPPAGADNEQFF. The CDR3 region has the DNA TGTGCCAGCTCACCACCAGCTGGGGCAGACAATGAGCAGTTCTTC.

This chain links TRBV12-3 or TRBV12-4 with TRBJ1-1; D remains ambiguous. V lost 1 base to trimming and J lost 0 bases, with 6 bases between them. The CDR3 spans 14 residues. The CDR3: CASSLETMNTEAFF. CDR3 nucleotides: TGTGCCAGCAGTTTAGAAACCATGAACACTGAAGCTTTCTTT.

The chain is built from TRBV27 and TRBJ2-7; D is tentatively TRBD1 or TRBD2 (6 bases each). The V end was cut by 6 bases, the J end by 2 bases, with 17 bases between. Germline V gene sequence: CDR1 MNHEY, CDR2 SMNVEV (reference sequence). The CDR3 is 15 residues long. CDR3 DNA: TGTGCCAGCAGAAACGCGGGACACCGAACCTACGAGCAGTACTTC. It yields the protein CASRNAGHRTYEQYF.

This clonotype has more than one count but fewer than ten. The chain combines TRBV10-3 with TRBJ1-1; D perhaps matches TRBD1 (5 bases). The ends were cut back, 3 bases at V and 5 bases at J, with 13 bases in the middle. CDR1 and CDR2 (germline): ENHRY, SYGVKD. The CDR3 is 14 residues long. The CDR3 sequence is CAISEFREGTEAFF. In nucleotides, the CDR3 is TGTGCCATCAGTGAATTCAGGGAAGGAACTGAAGCTTTCTTT.

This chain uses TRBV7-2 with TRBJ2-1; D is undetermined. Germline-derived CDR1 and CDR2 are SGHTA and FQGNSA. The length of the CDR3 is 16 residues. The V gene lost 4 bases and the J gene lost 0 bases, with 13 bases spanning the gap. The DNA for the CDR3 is TGTGCCAGCAGCTCCCCGGACCGCAGCTCCTACAATGAGCAGTTCTTC. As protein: CASSSPDRSSYNEQFF. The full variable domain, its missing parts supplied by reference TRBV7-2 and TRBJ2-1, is GAGVSQSPSNKVTEKGKDVELRCDPISGHTALYWYRQSLGQGLEFLIYFQGNSAPDKSGLPSDRFSAERTGGSVSTLTIQRTQQEDSAVYLCASSSPDRSSYNEQFFGPGTRLTVL.

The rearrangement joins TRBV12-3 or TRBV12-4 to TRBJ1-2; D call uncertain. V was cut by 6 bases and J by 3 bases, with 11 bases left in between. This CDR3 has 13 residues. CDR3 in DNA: TGTGCCAGCAGCCTGATGGAATACTATGGCTACACCTTC. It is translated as CASSLMEYYGYTF.

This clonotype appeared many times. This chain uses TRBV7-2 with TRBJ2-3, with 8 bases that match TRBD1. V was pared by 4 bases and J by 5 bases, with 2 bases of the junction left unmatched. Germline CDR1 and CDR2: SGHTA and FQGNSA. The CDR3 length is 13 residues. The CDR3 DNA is TGTGCCAGCAGCTCTACAGGGGGAGATACGCAGTATTTT. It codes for CASSSTGGDTQYF. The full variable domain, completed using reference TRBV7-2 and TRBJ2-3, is GAGVSQSPSNKVTEKGKDVELRCDPISGHTALYWYRQSLGQGLEFLIYFQGNSAPDKSGLPSDRFSAERTGGSVSTLTIQRTQQEDSAVYLCASSSTGGDTQYFGPGTRLTVL.

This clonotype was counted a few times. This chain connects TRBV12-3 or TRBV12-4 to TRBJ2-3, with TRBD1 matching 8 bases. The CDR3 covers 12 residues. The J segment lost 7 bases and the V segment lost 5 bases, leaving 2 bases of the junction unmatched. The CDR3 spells CASSRDRYTQYF. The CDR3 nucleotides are TGTGCCAGCAGTAGGGACAGGTATACGCAGTATTTT.

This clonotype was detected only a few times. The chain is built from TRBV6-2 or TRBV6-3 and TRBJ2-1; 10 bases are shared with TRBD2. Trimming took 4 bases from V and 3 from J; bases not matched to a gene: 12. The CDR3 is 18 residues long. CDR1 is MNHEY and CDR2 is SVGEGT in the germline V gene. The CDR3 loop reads CASSWNRKAGGHYNEQFF. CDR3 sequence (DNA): TGTGCCAGCAGTTGGAATAGGAAAGCGGGGGGGCACTACAATGAGCAGTTCTTC.

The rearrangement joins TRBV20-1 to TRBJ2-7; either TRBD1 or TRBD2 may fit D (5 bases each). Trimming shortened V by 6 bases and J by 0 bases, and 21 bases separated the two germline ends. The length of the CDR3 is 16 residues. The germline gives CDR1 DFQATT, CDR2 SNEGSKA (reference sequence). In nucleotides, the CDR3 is TGCAGTGCGACCCTCCCCGGGACCGATCCCTCCTACGAGCAGTACTTC. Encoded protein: CSATLPGTDPSYEQYF.

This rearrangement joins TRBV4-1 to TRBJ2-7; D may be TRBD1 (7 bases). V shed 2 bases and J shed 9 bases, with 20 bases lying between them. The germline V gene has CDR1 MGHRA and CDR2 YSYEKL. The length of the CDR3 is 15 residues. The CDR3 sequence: CASSQSRWGDSPQYF. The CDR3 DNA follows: TGCGCCAGCAGCCAATCAAGATGGGGGGACAGCCCGCAGTACTTC.

CDR3 region: CAIRGQGNEQFF. The CDR3 DNA reads as TGTGCCATCAGGGGACAGGGGAATGAGCAGTTCTTC. The chain is built from TRBV10-3 and TRBJ2-1; 10 positions match TRBD1. The CDR3 sequence is 12 residues long. Trimming at V came to 6 bases and at J to 7 bases, leaving 0 bases not matched to a gene. Germline loops: CDR1 ENHRY, CDR2 SYGVKD.